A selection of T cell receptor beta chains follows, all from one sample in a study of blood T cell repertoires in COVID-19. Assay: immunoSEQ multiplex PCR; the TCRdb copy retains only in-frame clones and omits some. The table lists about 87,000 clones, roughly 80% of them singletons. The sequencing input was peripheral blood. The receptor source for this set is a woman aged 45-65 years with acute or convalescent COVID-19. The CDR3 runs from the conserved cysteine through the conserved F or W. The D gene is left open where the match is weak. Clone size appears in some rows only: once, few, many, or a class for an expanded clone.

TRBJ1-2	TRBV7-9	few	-	TGTGCCAGCAGCTTACGGTCGGGAGGAGGGGATTATGGCTACACCTTC	CASSLRSGGGDYGYTF
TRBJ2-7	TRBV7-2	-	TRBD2	TGTGCCAGCAGCTTAGCGTGGACTAGCGACGAGCAGTACTTC	CASSLAWTSDEQYF
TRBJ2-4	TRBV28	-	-	TGTGCCAGCAGTTTACCCACCGGGGGAAAAAACATTCAGTACTTC	CASSLPTGGKNIQYF
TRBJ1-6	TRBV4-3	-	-	TGCGCCAGCAGCCAAGATCATGGCAGGGGAAGGTCACCCCTCCACTTT	CASSQDHGRGRSPLHF
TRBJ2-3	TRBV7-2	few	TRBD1	TGTGCCAGCAGCGAACAGGGGGCGAACACAGATACGCAGTATTTT	CASSEQGANTDTQYF
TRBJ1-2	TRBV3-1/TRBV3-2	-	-	TGTGCCAGCAGCCAAGAATTTGATTGGCAGGGGTCGAATTTGAACTATGGCTACACCTTC	CASSQEFDWQGSNLNYGYTF
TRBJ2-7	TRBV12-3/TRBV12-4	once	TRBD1	TGTGCCAGCAGCCCCGGGACAGTCTACGAGCAGTACTTC	CASSPGTVYEQYF
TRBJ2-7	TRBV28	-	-	TGTGCCAGCAAGGTTTTCGGGATGAGCTCCTACGAGCAGTACTTC	CASKVFGMSSYEQYF
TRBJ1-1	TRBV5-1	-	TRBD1	TGCGCCAGCAGCTTACGACAGGGATCGGACACTGAAGCTTTCTTT	CASSLRQGSDTEAFF
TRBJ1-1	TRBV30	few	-	TGTGCCTGGAGTCAGGACGCGGAGGCTGAAGCTTTCTTT	CAWSQDAEAEAFF
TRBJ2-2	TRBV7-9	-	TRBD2	TGTGCCAGCAGCTTGGGACTAGCGGGGGGCCCGAGGTCCACCGGGGAGCTGTTTTTT	CASSLGLAGGPRSTGELFF
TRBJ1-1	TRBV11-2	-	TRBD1	TGTGCCAGCATCCAGGGCAGGGGGGTAGTGAACACTGAAGCTTTCTTT	CASIQGRGVVNTEAFF
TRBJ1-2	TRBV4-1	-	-	TGCGCCAGCAGCCAAGAAGGAAGCCCCGGAGCCACAGGGAAGGTAACCTTC	CASSQEGSPGATGKVTF
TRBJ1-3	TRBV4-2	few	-	TGTGCCAGCAGCCAAGATGGGGGCATCTCTGGAAACACCATATATTTT	CASSQDGGISGNTIYF
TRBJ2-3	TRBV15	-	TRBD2	TGTGCCACCAGCCCCGGGGGGGGGAGCACAGATACGCAGTATTTT	CATSPGGGSTDTQYF
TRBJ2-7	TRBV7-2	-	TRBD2	TGTGCCAGCAGCTTGGGCGGGGGGCCGCTCTCCTACGAGCAGTACTTC	CASSLGGGPLSYEQYF
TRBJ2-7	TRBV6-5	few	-	TGTGCCAGCAACGGACAGGCGGAGGGGGAGCAGTACTTC	CASNGQAEGEQYF
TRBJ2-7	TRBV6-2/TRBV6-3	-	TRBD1	TGTGCCAGCAGCCCCTACAGGGGGCACGAGCAGTACTTC	CASSPYRGHEQYF
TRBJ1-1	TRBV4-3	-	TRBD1	TGCGCCAGCAGCCGACAGGGATCGAACACTGAAGCTTTCTTT	CASSRQGSNTEAFF
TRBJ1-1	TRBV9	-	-	TGTGCCAGCAGCCCACGACAGTCGAACACTGAAGCTTTCTTT	CASSPRQSNTEAFF
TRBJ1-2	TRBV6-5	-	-	TGTGCCAGCAATATTCAGGGCTTTGGCTACACCTTC	CASNIQGFGYTF
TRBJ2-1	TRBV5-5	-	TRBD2	TGTGCCAGCAGCTTGGGCTTCGCTAGCGGGGGGGCTTGGGAGCAGTTCTTC	CASSLGFASGGAWEQFF